This TCR beta chain was recorded in a study of OX40 agonist ivuxolimab in advanced cancers. Some background on the complete study: Ivuxolimab was a fully human IgG2 agonistic monoclonal antibody targeting the costimulatory receptor OX40 (CD134). Peripheral TCRbeta sequencing aimed to test whether ivuxolimab altered TCR sequence diversity and caused clonal T-cell expansion. Intravenous ivuxolimab was administered to patients every 2 weeks at six dose levels: 0.01, 0.1, 0.3, 1.5, 3 and 10 mg/kg. The paper describes the monotherapy dose-escalation part (N of about 47 patients) of the phase I trial of ivuxolimab. Partial responses occurred in three dose-escalation patients, of whom one had hepatocellular carcinoma and two had cutaneous melanoma. A male proportion of 70% to 90% and a mean age of around 60 years, ranging from 23 to 79, were recorded for the dose-escalation cohort. Patients were allowed to have had prior anti-PD-1, anti-PD-L1 or anti-CTLA-4 therapy, and roughly two fifths of the dose-escalation patients had been treated with checkpoint inhibitors. Among the roughly 52 dose-escalation patients, around 19 had hepatocellular carcinoma, 15 melanoma, 9 renal cell carcinoma and 9 head and neck cancer. General study outcomes and caveats: At doses from 0.1 to 3.0 mg/kg, clonal expansion was seen in both CD4+ and CD8+ blood T cells between baseline and week 6. In partial responders in the 0.1-3.0 mg/kg groups, normalized peripheral clonal expansion was found to be among the lowest, especially among CD8+ T cells. The antigen specificity of the peripheral T cells that underwent clonal expansion was not determined. After ivuxolimab, expanded clones were on average more numerous among CD8+ T cells than among CD4+ T cells. Low levels of normalized T-cell clonal expansion were also seen in some nonresponding patients.

In the case of this clone: What antigen it recognizes has not been identified. No base qualities exist here, and no much larger clone lies one base off it.

For CDR1 and CDR2, the germline V gene (reference sequence) lists SEHNR and FQNEAQ. Counted from cysteine to phenylalanine, this CDR3 has 17 amino acids. Only the CDR3 region is kept as DNA, spanning 51 bases read in frame from base 1. Relative to germline, V is missing 1 base and J is missing 0 bases, with 5 bases of the junction outside any gene match. Patients with a history of autoimmune disease or receiving systemic immunosuppression were excluded from the trial. Peripheral blood for TCR sequencing was collected from all dose cohorts at baseline, on cycle 4 day 1, and on cycle 7 day 1. Samples came from an open-label, multicenter, first-in-human phase I dose-escalation trial of ivuxolimab. Adults with locally advanced or metastatic melanoma, renal cell, hepatocellular, or head and neck squamous cell carcinoma were enrolled in the trial. Before TCR sequencing, CD4+ T cells and CD8+ T cells from peripheral blood were sorted into separate populations.

Genomic DNA was isolated from the sorted cells so that the TCRbeta CDR3 region could be sequenced. The immunoSEQ Assay was used to sequence the TCRbeta CDR3 regions. This immuneACCESS table, as held by TCRdb, lists in-frame sequences with V and J called but not all clones. Of the missing ones, under half trace to an unresolved V gene in checked studies; the others have no known cause. The sample records around 150,000 clones, roughly 91% of which are singletons. Under 1.3% of the sample is held by the ten biggest clonotypes. The TCR originated in an adult with an advanced solid tumor such as melanoma, head and neck, liver or kidney cancer. The chain employs TRBV7-9 and TRBJ2-4; 8 central nucleotides agree with TRBD2. This sample comprised CD4+ or CD8+ T cells sorted from blood, obtained in a trial of the OX40 agonist ivuxolimab. CDR3 loop: CASSLEERELAKNIQYF. The nucleotide sequence is given as TGTGCCAGCAGCTTAGAGGAGCGGGAGCTAGCCAAAAACATTCAGTACTTC.